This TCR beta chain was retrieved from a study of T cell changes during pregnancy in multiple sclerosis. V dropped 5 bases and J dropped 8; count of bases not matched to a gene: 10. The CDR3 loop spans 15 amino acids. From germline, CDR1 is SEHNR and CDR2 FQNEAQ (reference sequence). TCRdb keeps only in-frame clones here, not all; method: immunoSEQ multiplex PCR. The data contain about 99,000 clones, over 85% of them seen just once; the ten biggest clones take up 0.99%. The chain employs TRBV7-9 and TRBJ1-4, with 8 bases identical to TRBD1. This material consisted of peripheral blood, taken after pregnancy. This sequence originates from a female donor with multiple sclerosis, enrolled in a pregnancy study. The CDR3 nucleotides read TGTGCCAGCAGCGGGGTGGACAGGGCGGCCGAAAAACTGTTTTTT. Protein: CASSGVDRAAEKLFF.